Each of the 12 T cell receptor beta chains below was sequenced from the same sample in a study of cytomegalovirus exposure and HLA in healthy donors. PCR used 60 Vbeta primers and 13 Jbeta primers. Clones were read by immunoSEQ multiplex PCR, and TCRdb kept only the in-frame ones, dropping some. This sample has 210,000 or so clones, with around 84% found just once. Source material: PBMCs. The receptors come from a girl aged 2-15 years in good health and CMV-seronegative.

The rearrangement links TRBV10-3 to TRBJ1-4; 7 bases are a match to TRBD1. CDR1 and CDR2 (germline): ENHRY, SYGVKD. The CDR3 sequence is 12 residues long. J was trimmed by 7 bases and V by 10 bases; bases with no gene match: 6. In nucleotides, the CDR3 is TGTGCCACCGGGACAGCAAGTGAAAAACTGTTTTTT. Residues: CATGTASEKLFF.

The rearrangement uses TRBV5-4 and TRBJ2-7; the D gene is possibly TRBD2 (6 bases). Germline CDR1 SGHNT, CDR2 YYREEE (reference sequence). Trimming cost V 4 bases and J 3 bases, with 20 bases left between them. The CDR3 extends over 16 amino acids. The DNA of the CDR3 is TGTGCCAGCAGCCCAAAGGTGACGGGACTGAGCTACGAGCAGTACTTC. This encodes CASSPKVTGLSYEQYF.

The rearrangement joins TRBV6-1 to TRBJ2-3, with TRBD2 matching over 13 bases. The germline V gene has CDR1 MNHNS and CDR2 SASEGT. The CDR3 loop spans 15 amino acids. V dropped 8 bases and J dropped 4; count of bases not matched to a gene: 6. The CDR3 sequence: CASVRTSGRSDTQYF. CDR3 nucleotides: TGTGCCAGCGTAAGGACTAGCGGGAGATCAGATACGCAGTATTTT.

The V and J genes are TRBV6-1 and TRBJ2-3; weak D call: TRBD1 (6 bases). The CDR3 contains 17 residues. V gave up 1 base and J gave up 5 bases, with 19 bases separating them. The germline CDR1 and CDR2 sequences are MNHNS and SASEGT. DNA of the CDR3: TGTGCCAGCAGTGAAGTGTTAACAGGGTATCGGGGAGATACGCAGTATTTT. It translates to CASSEVLTGYRGDTQYF.

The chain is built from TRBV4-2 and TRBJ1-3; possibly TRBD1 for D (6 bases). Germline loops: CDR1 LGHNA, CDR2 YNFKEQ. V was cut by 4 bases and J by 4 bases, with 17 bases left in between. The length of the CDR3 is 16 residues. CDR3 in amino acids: CASSPDHTGPGNTIYF. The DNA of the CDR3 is TGTGCCAGCAGCCCGGATCATACAGGGCCGGGAAACACCATATATTTT.

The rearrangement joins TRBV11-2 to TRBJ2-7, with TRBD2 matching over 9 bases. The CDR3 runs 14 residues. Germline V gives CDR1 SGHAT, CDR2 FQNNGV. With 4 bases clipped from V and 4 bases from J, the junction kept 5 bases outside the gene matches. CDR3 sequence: CASSSATSGYEQYF. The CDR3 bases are TGTGCCAGCAGCTCCGCGACTAGCGGTTACGAGCAGTACTTC.

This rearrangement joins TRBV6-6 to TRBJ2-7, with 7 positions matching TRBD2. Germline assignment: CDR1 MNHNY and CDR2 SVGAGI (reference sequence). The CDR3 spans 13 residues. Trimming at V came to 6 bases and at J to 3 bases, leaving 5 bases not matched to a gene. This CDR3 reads CASSLREIYEQYF. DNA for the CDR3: TGTGCCAGCAGCCTGCGGGAGATCTACGAGCAGTACTTC.

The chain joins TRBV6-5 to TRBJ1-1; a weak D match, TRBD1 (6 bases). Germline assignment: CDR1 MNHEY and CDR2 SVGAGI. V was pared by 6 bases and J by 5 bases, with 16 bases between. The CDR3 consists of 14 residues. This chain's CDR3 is CASSPPQGGTEAFF. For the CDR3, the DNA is TGTGCCAGCAGCCCGCCACAGGGAGGGACTGAAGCTTTCTTT.

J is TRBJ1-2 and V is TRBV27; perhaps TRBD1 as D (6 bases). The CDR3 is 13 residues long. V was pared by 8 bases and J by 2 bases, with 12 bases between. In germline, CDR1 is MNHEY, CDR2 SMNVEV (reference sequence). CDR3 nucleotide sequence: TGTGCCAGCGGGGGCAGCCGCAACTATGGCTACACCTTC. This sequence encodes CASGGSRNYGYTF.

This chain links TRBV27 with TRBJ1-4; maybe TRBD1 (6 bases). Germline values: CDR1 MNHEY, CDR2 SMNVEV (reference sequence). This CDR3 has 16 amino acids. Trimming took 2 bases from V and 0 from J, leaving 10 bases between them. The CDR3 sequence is CASSLTGFATNEKLFF. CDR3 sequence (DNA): TGTGCCAGCAGTTTAACAGGGTTCGCAACTAATGAAAAACTGTTTTTT.

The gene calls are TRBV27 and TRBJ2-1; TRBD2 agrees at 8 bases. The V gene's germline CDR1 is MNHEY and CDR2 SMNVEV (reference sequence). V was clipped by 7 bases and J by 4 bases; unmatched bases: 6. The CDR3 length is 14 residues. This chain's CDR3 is CASKRLAKYNEQFF. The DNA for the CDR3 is TGTGCCAGCAAGCGACTAGCGAAATACAATGAGCAGTTCTTC.

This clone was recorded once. The CDR3 sequence is CASSRTGAEETQYF. As DNA, the CDR3 is TGTGCCAGCAGCCGGACAGGGGCCGAAGAGACCCAGTACTTC. V gene TRBV7-7 combines with J gene TRBJ2-5, with 9 bases lining up with TRBD1. Germline assignment: CDR1 SSHAT and CDR2 FNYEAQ (reference sequence). The CDR3 spans 14 residues. Trimming took 5 bases from V and 3 from J; bases not matched to a gene: 4. Supplemented by reference TRBV7-7 and TRBJ2-5, the full variable domain reads GAGVSQSPRYKVTKRGQDVTLRCDPISSHATLYWYQQALGQGPEFLTYFNYEAQPDKSGLPSDRFSAERPEGSISTLTIQRTEQRDSAMYRCASSRTGAEETQYFGPGTRLLVL.